The rows below give T cell receptor beta chains drawn from one sample of a study of blood T cell repertoires in COVID-19. TCRdb's table, derived via immunoSEQ multiplex PCR, lists solely in-frame clones and lacks some. The sample has about 110,000 clones; around 75% are singletons. Sequenced sample: peripheral blood. The receptors were sampled from a human donor with acute or convalescent COVID-19. The donor label of this sample is uncertain. The CDR3 runs from the conserved cysteine through the conserved F or W. The D gene is left open where the match is weak. Some rows mark clone size as missing; the rest say once, few, many or name a class of expanded clone.

TRBJ2-5 TRBV7-2 - TRBD2 15 CASSFSSGGGETQYF TGTGCCAGCAGCTTTTCCAGCGGGGGGGGAGAGACCCAGTACTTC
TRBJ2-3 TRBV9 - TRBD2 17 CASSAGLAGGEADTQYF TGTGCCAGCAGCGCGGGACTAGCGGGGGGAGAGGCTGATACGCAGTATTTT
TRBJ1-1 TRBV6-1 - - 13 CASSEHRNTEAFF TGTGCCAGCAGTGAACACAGGAACACTGAAGCTTTCTTT
TRBJ2-1 TRBV24-1 - TRBD2 16 CATSDLSGGTTDEQFF TGTGCCACCAGTGATCTTAGCGGGGGCACGACCGATGAGCAGTTCTTC
TRBJ1-3 TRBV5-1 - TRBD1 14 CASSLLGGENTIYF TGCGCCAGCAGCTTGTTAGGGGGCGAAAACACCATATATTTT
TRBJ1-6 TRBV20-1 - - 12 CSASNRDSPLHF TGCAGTGCTAGTAACAGGGATTCACCCCTCCACTTT
TRBJ2-1 TRBV9 - - 15 CASSGQLSLSNEQFF TGTGCCAGCAGCGGACAGTTGTCGTTATCGAATGAGCAGTTCTTC
TRBJ2-3 TRBV5-4 - - 13 CASSGGGPDTQYF TGTGCCAGCAGCGGGGGGGGGCCAGATACGCAGTATTTT
TRBJ2-1 TRBV5-1 - TRBD1 14 CASGQGNSYNEQFF TGCGCCAGCGGACAGGGCAACTCCTACAATGAGCAGTTCTTC
TRBJ1-2 TRBV6-5 - - 15 CASSYSGGGRNGYTF TGTGCCAGCAGTTACTCCGGGGGGGGGCGGAATGGCTACACCTTC
TRBJ1-2 TRBV28 - - 15 CASSLSQGRVRGYTF TGTGCCAGCAGTTTAAGTCAGGGCAGGGTGCGAGGCTACACCTTC
TRBJ2-7 TRBV5-1 - - 13 CASRPPGSGEQYF TGCGCCAGCAGACCACCCGGGTCTGGAGAGCAGTACTTC
TRBJ2-6 TRBV30 - TRBD1 17 CAWIRGQGASGANVLTF TGTGCCTGGATCCGGGGACAGGGGGCCTCTGGGGCCAACGTCCTGACTTTC
TRBJ1-5 TRBV21-1 - - 19 CASTPFKDRVGAGNQPQHF -
TRBJ1-6 TRBV5-1 many TRBD1 16 CASSFGLGQGNSPLHF TGCGCCAGCAGCTTCGGTTTGGGACAGGGTAATTCACCCCTCCACTTT
TRBJ1-2 TRBV5-1 - - 11 CASRGTYGYTF TGCGCCAGCCGAGGAACATATGGCTACACCTTC
TRBJ2-3 TRBV2 - - 12 CASGGGPDTQYF TGTGCCAGCGGGGGGGGCCCAGATACGCAGTATTTT
TRBJ1-5 TRBV2 - - 15 CASSGTRAAGQPQHF TGTGCCAGCAGTGGGACACGGGCCGCGGGGCAGCCCCAGCATTTT
TRBJ1-1 TRBV18 - - 16 CASSRQGQGVDTEAFF TGTGCCAGCTCACGCCAGGGGCAGGGAGTGGATACTGAAGCTTTCTTT
TRBJ2-5 TRBV7-9 - TRBD1 14 CASSTTGDWETQYF TGTGCCAGCAGCACGACAGGGGATTGGGAGACCCAGTACTTC
TRBJ1-2 TRBV12-5 - - 13 CASGLDRILSYTF TGTGCTAGTGGTTTGGACAGGATTTTAAGCTACACCTTC
TRBJ2-1 TRBV10-1 - - 15 CASSPDTSQLAKVFF TGCGCCAGCAGTCCGGACACGAGCCAGTTGGCCAAAGTTTTCTTC
TRBJ2-3 TRBV5-1 - - 16 CASTPEGDLNTDTQYF TGCGCCAGCACCCCCGAGGGGGATCTAAACACAGATACGCAGTATTTT
TRBJ2-5 TRBV2 - - 11 CATQGRETQYF TGTGCCACACAGGGACGGGAGACCCAGTACTTC
TRBJ2-1 TRBV21-1 - - 15 CASSSSARYYNEQFF TGTGCCAGCAGCAGTTCAGCGAGGTACTACAATGAGCAGTTCTTC
TRBJ2-5 TRBV3-1/TRBV3-2 many - 16 CASSQARARIQETQYF TGTGCCAGCAGCCAGGCCCGAGCGCGGATACAAGAGACCCAGTACTTC
TRBJ1-3 TRBV5-1 once - 18 CASSPSLVGGSSGNTIYF TGCGCCAGCAGCCCCAGCTTGGTTGGGGGGAGCTCTGGAAACACCATATATTTT
TRBJ1-1 TRBV6-5 - - 10 CAAAITEAFF TGTGCCGCGGCTATCACTGAAGCTTTCTTT
TRBJ1-6 TRBV12-5 - - 13 CASGFLDSSPLHF TGTGCTAGTGGTTTTCTGGACAGTTCACCCCTCCACTTT
TRBJ1-1 TRBV18 - TRBD1 14 CASSRNQDRGDAFF TGTGCCAGCTCACGAAACCAGGACAGGGGAGACGCTTTCTTT
TRBJ1-2 TRBV2 - TRBD1 13 CARRQGENYGYTF TGTGCCAGAAGACAGGGTGAGAACTATGGCTACACCTTC
TRBJ1-6 TRBV18 few - 15 CASSEGAPYNSPLHF TGTGCCAGCTCAGAAGGGGCCCCCTATAATTCACCCCTCCACTTT
TRBJ2-5 TRBV5-5 once - 14 CASSLHPELKTQYF TGTGCCAGCAGCTTGCATCCCGAGCTTAAGACCCAGTACTTC
TRBJ2-5 TRBV23-1 - TRBD1 16 CASSHQDREWRETQYF TGCGCCAGCAGTCACCAGGACAGGGAATGGCGAGAGACCCAGTACTTC
TRBJ1-1 TRBV5-1 - TRBD1 15 CASSPATGANTEAFF TGCGCCAGCAGCCCCGCTACAGGGGCGAACACTGAAGCTTTCTTT
TRBJ2-2 TRBV6-2/TRBV6-3 - TRBD1 14 CASSKRQGTGELFF TGTGCCAGCAGTAAGCGACAGGGAACCGGGGAGCTGTTTTTT
TRBJ1-1 TRBV27 many TRBD1 13 CASRGQGGTEAFF TGTGCCAGCAGGGGACAGGGAGGGACTGAAGCTTTCTTT
TRBJ2-3 TRBV6-4 - TRBD2 16 CASSDSTSASTDTQYF TGTGCCAGCAGTGACTCAACTAGCGCTAGCACAGATACGCAGTATTTT
TRBJ1-1 TRBV28 - TRBD1 17 CASSLQQGAGENTEAFF TGTGCCAGCAGCCTTCAACAGGGGGCGGGGGAAAACACTGAAGCTTTCTTT
TRBJ1-1 TRBV19 - - 13 CASRKQGWTEAFF TGTGCCAGTAGGAAACAGGGCTGGACTGAAGCTTTCTTT
TRBJ1-4 TRBV6-6 - TRBD1 16 CASTLGTGGIREKLFF TGTGCCAGCACTCTTGGGACAGGGGGCATAAGGGAAAAACTGTTTTTT
TRBJ2-7 TRBV2 - - 11 CASRTGQEQYF TGTGCCAGCAGGACCGGACAGGAGCAGTACTTC
TRBJ1-4 TRBV5-1 - - 18 CASSTGPGHNRVNEKLFF TGCGCCAGCAGCACGGGCCCCGGACACAACCGCGTAAATGAAAAACTGTTTTTT
TRBJ1-5 TRBV2 - TRBD1 15 CASSRGDSTNQPQHF TGTGCCAGCAGCCGCGGGGACAGCACCAATCAGCCCCAGCATTTT
TRBJ2-3 TRBV5-1 few TRBD2 16 CASSLPGLAGSDTQYF TGCGCCAGCAGTTTACCGGGACTAGCGGGGTCTGATACGCAGTATTTT
TRBJ2-1 TRBV27 few - 15 CASSPKGTSLGEQFF TGTGCCAGCAGTCCCAAAGGGACTTCCCTAGGCGAGCAGTTCTTC
TRBJ2-1 TRBV21-1 once - 14 CASRPPTAYNEQFF TGTGCCAGCCGACCCCCGACAGCCTACAATGAGCAGTTCTTC
TRBJ1-5 TRBV11-2 few - 12 CASSADSQPQHF TGTGCCAGCAGCGCTGACAGCCAGCCCCAGCATTTT
TRBJ1-6 TRBV4-1 - TRBD1 18 CASSQVYRDRGENSPLHF TGCGCCAGCAGCCAAGTTTACCGGGACAGGGGGGAGAATTCACCCCTCCACTTT
TRBJ2-2 TRBV25-1 medium-sized - 14 CASSGAGDTGELFF TGTGCCAGCAGTGGAGCAGGGGACACCGGGGAGCTGTTTTTT